This T cell receptor beta chain was observed in a study of T cells after yellow fever vaccination. The CDR3 is 14 residues long. Germline V gene lookup returns CDR1 MNHEY and CDR2 SVGEGT. With 6 bases removed from V and 6 bases from J, the gap between germline ends came to 17 bases. 5'RACE template switching added a universal primer site and UMIs to TCR cDNA. Via MiXCR, TCRdb re-called the 5' RACE reads, giving one row per CDR3 protein. The top ten hold roughly 17% of the sample, which has about 580,000 distinct CDR3 sequences, roughly a sixth seen once. Sequenced material: PBMCs, taken 5 to 6 days after the first yellow fever vaccination. V usage is TRBV6-2 or TRBV6-3 and J usage is TRBJ1-2; maybe TRBD1 (6 bases). This clonotype was sampled from a young man who received the YFV17D yellow fever vaccine. CDR3 sequence: CASSPARGGHGYTF. CDR3 in DNA: TGTGCCAGCAGCCCGGCCCGGGGGGGCCATGGCTACACCTTC.